This T cell receptor beta chain was found in a study of T cell changes during pregnancy in multiple sclerosis. Generated by immunoSEQ multiplex PCR, the TCRdb table keeps only in-frame clones and is missing some. The data show tens of thousands of clones, approximately 92% seen once. The material sequenced was peripheral blood, taken in the third trimester of pregnancy. The clonotype originates from a female donor in good health, enrolled as a control in a pregnancy study.

CDR3 in DNA: TGTGCCAGCAGCCAATCTGGCGGGGAGCAGTTCTTC. Protein product: CASSQSGGEQFF. The V call is TRBV14, the J call TRBJ2-1; the D gene is possibly TRBD2 (5 bases). From germline, CDR1 is SGHDN and CDR2 FVKESK. The V gene lost 2 bases and the J gene lost 10 bases, with 9 bases spanning the gap. The CDR3 contains 12 residues.